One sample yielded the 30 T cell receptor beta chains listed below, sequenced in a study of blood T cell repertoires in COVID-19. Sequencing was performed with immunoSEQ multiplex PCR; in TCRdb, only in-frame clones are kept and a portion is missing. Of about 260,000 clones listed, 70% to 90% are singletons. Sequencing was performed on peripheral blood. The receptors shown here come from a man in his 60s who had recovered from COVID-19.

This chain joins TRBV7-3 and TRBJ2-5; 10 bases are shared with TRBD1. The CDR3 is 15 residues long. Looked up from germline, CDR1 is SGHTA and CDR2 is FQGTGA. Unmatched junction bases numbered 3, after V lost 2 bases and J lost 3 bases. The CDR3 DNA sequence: TGTGCCAGCAGCTTACCGGGACAGGGGAAAGAGACCCAGTACTTC. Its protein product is CASSLPGQGKETQYF.

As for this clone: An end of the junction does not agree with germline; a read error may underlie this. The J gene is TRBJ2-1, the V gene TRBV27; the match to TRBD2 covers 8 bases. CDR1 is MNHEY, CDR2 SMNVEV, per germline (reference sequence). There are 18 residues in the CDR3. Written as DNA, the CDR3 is TGTGCCAGCAGTTTAAGAGGCGGGAGGCCCTTCTCCCACAATGAGCAGTTCTTC. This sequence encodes CASSLRGGRPFSHNEQFF.

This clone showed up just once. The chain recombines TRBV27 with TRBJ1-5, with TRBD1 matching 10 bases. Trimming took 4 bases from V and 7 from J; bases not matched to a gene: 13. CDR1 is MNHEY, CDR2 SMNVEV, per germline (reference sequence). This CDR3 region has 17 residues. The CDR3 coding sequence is TGTGCCAGCAGTTCGGGACAGGGGCTACTACTTTTACAGCCCCAGCATTTT. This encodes CASSSGQGLLLLQPQHF.

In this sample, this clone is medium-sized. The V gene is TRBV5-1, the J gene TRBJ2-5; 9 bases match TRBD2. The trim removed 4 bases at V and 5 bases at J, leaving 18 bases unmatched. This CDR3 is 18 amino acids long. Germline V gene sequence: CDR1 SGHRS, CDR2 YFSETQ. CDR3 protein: CASSPASFGLAGYETQYF. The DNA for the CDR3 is TGCGCCAGCAGCCCGGCCTCTTTCGGGCTAGCGGGGTACGAGACCCAGTACTTC.

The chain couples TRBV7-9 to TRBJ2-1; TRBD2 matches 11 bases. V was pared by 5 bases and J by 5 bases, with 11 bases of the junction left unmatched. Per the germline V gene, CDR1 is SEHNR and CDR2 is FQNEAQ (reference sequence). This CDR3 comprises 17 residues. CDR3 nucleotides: TGTGCCAGCAGCGCCCCGACTAGCGGGACTCATAACAATGAGCAGTTCTTC. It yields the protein CASSAPTSGTHNNEQFF.

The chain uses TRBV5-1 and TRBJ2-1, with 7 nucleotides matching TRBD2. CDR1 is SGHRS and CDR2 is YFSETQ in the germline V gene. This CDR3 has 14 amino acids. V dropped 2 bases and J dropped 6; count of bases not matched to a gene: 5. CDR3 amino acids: CASSFSGGSNEQFF. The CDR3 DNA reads TGCGCCAGCAGCTTTTCGGGGGGTAGCAATGAGCAGTTCTTC.

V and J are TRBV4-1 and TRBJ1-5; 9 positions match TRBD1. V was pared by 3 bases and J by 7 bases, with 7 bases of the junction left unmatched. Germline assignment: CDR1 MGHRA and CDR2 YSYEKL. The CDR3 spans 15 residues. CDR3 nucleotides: TGCGCCAGCAGCCAGTGGGACAGGGACTCCCAGCCCCAGCATTTT. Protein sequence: CASSQWDRDSQPQHF.

CDR3 coding DNA: TGTGCCAGCAGCCAGGGACTAGCGGGAGCGTCAGATACGCAGTATTTT. Its translation: CASSQGLAGASDTQYF. V gene TRBV5-4 combines with J gene TRBJ2-3, with 14 bases aligning to TRBD2. The CDR3 runs to 16 residues. Trimming at V came to 4 bases and at J to 4 bases, leaving 5 bases not matched to a gene. The germline CDR1 and CDR2 sequences are SGHNT and YYREEE (reference sequence).

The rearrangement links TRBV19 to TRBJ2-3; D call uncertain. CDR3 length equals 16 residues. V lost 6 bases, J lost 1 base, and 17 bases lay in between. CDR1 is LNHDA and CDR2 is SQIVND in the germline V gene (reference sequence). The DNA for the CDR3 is TGTGCCAGTAGCCAGCGTTACTTCGAACGCACAGATACGCAGTATTTT. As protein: CASSQRYFERTDTQYF.

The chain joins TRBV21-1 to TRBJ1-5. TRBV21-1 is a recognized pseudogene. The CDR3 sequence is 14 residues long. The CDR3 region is CASSKEGGNQPQHF. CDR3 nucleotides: TGTGCCAGCAGCAAGGAGGGAGGCAATCAGCCCCAGCATTTT.

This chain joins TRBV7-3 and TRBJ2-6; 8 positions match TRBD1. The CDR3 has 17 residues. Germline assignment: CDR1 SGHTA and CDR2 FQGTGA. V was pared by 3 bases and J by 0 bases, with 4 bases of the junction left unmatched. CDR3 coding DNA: TGTGCCAGCAGCTTCCTGACAGGGGCCTCTGGGGCCAACGTCCTGACTTTC. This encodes CASSFLTGASGANVLTF.

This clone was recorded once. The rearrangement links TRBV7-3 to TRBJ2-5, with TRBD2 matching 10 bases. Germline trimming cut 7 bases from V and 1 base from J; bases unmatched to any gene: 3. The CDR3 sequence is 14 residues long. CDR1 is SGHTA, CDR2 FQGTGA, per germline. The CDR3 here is CASTTSGIQETQYF. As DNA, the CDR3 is TGTGCCAGCACCACTAGCGGGATCCAAGAGACCCAGTACTTC.

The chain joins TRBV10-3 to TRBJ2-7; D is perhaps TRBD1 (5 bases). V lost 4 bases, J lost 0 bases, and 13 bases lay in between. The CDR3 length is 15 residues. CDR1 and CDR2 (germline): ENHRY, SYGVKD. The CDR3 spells CAISAVTAASYEQYF. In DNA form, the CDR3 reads TGTGCCATCAGTGCCGTGACAGCTGCCTCCTACGAGCAGTACTTC.

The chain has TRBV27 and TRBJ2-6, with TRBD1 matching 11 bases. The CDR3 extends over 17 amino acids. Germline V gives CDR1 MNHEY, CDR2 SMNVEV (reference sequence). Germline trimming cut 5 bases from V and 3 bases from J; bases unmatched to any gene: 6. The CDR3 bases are TGTGCCAGCAGTGACCGGGACAGGGGGGATGGGGCCAACGTCCTGACTTTC. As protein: CASSDRDRGDGANVLTF.

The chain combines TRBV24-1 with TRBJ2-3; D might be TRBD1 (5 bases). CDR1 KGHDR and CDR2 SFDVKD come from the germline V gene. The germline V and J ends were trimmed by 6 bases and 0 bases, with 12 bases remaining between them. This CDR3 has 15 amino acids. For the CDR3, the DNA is TGTGCCACCAGTTCCTGGGGCAGTAGCACAGATACGCAGTATTTT. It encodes CATSSWGSSTDTQYF.

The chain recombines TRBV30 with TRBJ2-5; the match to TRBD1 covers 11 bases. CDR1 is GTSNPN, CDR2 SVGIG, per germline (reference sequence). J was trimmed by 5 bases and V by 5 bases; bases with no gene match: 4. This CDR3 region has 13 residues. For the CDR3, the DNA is TGTGCCTGGGGGACAGGGGGAAGGGAGACCCAGTACTTC. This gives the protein CAWGTGGRETQYF.

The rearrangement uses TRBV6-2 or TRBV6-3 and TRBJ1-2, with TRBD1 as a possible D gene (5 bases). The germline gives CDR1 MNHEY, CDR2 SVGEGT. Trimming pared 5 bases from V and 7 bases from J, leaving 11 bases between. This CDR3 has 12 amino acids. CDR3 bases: TGTGCCAGCAGTAGACAGTGGCGTGGCTACACCTTC. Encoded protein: CASSRQWRGYTF.

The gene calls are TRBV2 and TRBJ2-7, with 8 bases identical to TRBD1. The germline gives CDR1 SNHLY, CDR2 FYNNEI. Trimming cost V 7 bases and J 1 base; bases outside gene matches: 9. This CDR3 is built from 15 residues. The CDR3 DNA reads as TGTGCCAGCAAACCTGGGGACAGGATGTCCTACGAGCAGTACTTC. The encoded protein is CASKPGDRMSYEQYF.

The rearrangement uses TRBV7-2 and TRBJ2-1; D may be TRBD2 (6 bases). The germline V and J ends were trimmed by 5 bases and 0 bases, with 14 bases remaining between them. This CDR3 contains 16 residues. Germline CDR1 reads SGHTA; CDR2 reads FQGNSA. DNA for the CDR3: TGTGCCAGCAGCGCTCTCAGCGGGCACTCCTACAATGAGCAGTTCTTC. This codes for CASSALSGHSYNEQFF.

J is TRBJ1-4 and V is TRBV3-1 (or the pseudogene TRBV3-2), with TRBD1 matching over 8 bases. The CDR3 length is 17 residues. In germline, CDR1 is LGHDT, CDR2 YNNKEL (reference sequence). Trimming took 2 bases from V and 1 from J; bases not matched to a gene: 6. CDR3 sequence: CASSQRDRGRTNEKLFF. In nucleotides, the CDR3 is TGTGCCAGCAGCCAACGTGACAGGGGACGAACTAATGAAAAACTGTTTTTT.

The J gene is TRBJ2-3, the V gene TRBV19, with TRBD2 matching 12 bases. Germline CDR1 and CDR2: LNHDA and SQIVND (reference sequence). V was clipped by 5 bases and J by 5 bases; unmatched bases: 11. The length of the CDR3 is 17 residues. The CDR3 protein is CASSPFSLAGGGDTQYF. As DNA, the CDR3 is TGTGCCAGTAGTCCCTTCTCACTAGCGGGAGGAGGAGATACGCAGTATTTT.

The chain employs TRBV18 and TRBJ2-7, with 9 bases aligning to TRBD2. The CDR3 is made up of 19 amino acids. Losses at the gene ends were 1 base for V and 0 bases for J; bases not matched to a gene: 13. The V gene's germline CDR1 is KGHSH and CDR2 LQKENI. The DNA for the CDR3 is TGTGCCAGCTCACCACTGCCCAGCGGGGGGCCCTCTAGCTCCTACGAGCAGTACTTC. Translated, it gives CASSPLPSGGPSSSYEQYF.

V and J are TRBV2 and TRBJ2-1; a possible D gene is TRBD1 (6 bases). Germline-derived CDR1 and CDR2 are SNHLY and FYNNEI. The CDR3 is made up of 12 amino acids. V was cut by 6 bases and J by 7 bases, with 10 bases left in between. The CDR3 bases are TGTGCCAGCAGCCGCCAGGGGAATGAGCAGTTCTTC. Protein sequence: CASSRQGNEQFF.

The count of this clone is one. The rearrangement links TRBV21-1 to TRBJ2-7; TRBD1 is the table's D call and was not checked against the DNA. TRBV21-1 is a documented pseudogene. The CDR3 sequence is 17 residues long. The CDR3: CASSKALGTCLSYEQYF. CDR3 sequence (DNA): TGTGCCAGCAGCAAAGCTTTGGGGACATGTTTATCCTACGAGCAGTACTTC.

CDR3 nucleotide sequence: TGCAGCGTTCTGGGACTAGCGGGATTGCAAGAGACCCAGTACTTC. Translation gives CSVLGLAGLQETQYF. The chain combines TRBV29-1 with TRBJ2-5; 13 bases are shared with TRBD2. Germline values: CDR1 SQVTM, CDR2 ANQGSEA. CDR3 length: 15 amino acids. The V segment lost 5 bases and the J segment 2 bases; nucleotides outside the gene matches: 5.

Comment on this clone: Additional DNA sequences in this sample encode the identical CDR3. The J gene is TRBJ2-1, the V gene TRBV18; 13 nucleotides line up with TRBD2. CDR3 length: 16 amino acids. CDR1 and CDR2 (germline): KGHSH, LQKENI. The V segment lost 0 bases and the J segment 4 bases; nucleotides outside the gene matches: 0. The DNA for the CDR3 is TGTGCCAGCTCACCACCGGGACTAGCGGGGTACAATGAGCAGTTCTTC. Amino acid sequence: CASSPPGLAGYNEQFF.

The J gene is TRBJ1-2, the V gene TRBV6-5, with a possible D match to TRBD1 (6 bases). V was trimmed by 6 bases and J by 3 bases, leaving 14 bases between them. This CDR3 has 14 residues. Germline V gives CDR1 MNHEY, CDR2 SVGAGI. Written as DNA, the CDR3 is TGTGCCAGCAGGGGCGCAGGGGCAGACTATGGCTACACCTTC. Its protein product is CASRGAGADYGYTF.

The CDR3 bases are TGTGCCAGCAGCTCGGACAGGGGCCATGGCTACACCTTC. It translates to CASSSDRGHGYTF. The genes are TRBV12-3 or TRBV12-4 and TRBJ1-2; 9 positions match TRBD1. This CDR3 spans 13 amino acids. V shed 6 bases and J 6 bases; nucleotides not matched to a gene: 5.

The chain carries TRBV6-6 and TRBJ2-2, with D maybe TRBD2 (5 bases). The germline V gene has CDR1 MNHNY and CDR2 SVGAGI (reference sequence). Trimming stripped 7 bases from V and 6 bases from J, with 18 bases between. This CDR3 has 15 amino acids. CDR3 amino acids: CASTQSGLRAGELFF. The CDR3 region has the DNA TGTGCCAGCACCCAAAGCGGATTAAGGGCCGGGGAGCTGTTTTTT.

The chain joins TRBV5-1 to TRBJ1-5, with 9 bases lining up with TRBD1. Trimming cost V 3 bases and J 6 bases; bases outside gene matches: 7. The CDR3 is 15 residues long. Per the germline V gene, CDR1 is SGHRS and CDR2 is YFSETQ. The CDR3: CASSYGDRDGQPQHF. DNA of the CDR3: TGCGCCAGCAGCTACGGGGACAGGGACGGTCAGCCCCAGCATTTT.